This T cell receptor beta chain emerged from a study of shared clonotypes between healthy human individuals. TCRdb keeps only in-frame clones here, not all; method: immunoSEQ multiplex PCR. This sample carries over a million clones, roughly 96% of them seen once, and the ten largest clones take over 1%. V lost 6 bases to trimming and J lost 0 bases, with 12 bases between them. The CDR3 is 15 amino acids. Germline CDR1 SNHLY, CDR2 FYNNEI. Source material: naive CD4+ T cells sorted from blood. The subset: CD45RA+ positively selected. This TCR was recovered from a man aged 25 to 45 in good health. The gene calls are TRBV2 and TRBJ2-1, with D perhaps being TRBD1 or TRBD2 (5 bases each). The CDR3 coding sequence is TGTGCCAGCAGCCGTCGGGGCAGCTCCTACAATGAGCAGTTCTTC. It specifies CASSRRGSSYNEQFF.